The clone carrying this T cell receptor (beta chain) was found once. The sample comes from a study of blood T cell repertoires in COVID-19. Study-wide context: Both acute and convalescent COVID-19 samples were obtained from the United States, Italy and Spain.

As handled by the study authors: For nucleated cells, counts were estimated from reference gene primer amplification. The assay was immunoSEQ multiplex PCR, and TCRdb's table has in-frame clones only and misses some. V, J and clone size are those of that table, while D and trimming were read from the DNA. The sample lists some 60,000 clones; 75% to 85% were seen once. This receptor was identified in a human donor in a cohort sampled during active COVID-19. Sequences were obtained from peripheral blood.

CDR3 in amino acids: CAWSGGSNEQFF. The CDR3 nucleotides are TGTGCCTGGAGTGGAGGGTCCAATGAGCAGTTCTTC. The chain uses TRBV30 and TRBJ2-1; D is perhaps TRBD2 (5 bases). This CDR3 region has 12 residues. The ends were cut back, 1 base at V and 6 bases at J, with 7 bases in the middle. Germline-derived CDR1 and CDR2 are GTSNPN and SVGIG (reference sequence).